These 14 T cell receptor beta chains were all obtained from the same sample, sequenced in a study of regulatory T cells in long-lasting Graves disease. Arm-PCR of CDR3 regions and iRepertoire HTBI primers were used to build TCR beta libraries. A single record per CDR3 protein comes from TCRdb applying MiXCR to the multiplex PCR reads. The table has hundreds of thousands of distinct CDR3 sequences, 20% to 25% seen once. Specified time point: persistent/refractory GD, antithyroid drugs over 5 years with positive TRAb. The authors made the TCR library using RNA they extracted from PBMCs. Sequences were derived from peripheral blood mononuclear cells (PBMCs), sampled when the disease was refractory, from a patient treated with antithyroid drugs. These receptors were obtained from a female donor with Graves disease.

The V call is TRBV6-2 or TRBV6-3, the J call TRBJ1-1, with a possible D match to TRBD1 (6 bases). Germline V gene lookup returns CDR1 MNHEY and CDR2 SVGEGT. The V end was cut by 2 bases, the J end by 1 base, with 8 bases between. The CDR3 is made up of 14 amino acids. The CDR3 DNA reads TGTGCCAGCAGTTACACAGGGCCGAACACTGAAGCTTTCTTT. This gives the protein CASSYTGPNTEAFF.

In this sample, this clonotype turned up a few times. The CDR3 protein is CSVVGLAGNEQYF. CDR3 bases: TGCAGCGTTGTGGGACTAGCGGGAAACGAGCAGTACTTC. The gene calls are TRBV29-1 and TRBJ2-7; 13 bases map to TRBD2. Losses at the gene ends were 4 bases for V and 5 bases for J; bases not matched to a gene: 2. This CDR3 has 13 residues. Per the germline V gene, CDR1 is SQVTM and CDR2 is ANQGSEA.

The CDR3 here is CASSLGTSGKSGELFF. The CDR3 nucleotides are TGTGCCAGCAGTTTAGGGACTAGCGGGAAGTCCGGGGAGCTGTTTTTT. The V and J genes are TRBV12-3 or TRBV12-4 and TRBJ2-2; 12 nucleotides align to TRBD2. The CDR3 is 16 amino acids. V dropped 1 base and J dropped 6; count of bases not matched to a gene: 3.

This clonotype was seen at least ten times. The V call is TRBV15, the J call TRBJ1-5; a weak D match, TRBD1 (5 bases). The V and J ends lost 0 bases and 2 bases respectively, with 11 bases between them. The CDR3 has 16 residues. The germline V gene has CDR1 LNHNV and CDR2 YYDKDF (reference sequence). The CDR3 region is CATSRERGKGNQPQHF. The CDR3 bases are TGTGCCACCAGCAGAGAGAGGGGTAAAGGCAATCAGCCCCAGCATTTT.

This clonotype came up many times. The chain has TRBV27 and TRBJ2-7, with 8 bases that match TRBD1. V lost 5 bases to trimming and J lost 3 bases; unmatched junction nucleotides: 6. This CDR3 contains 14 residues. Per the germline V gene, CDR1 is MNHEY and CDR2 is SMNVEV (reference sequence). CDR3 in amino acids: CASSLGQAIYEQYF. The CDR3 nucleotides read TGTGCCAGCAGTCTGGGACAGGCCATCTACGAGCAGTACTTC.

The chain joins TRBV6-1 to TRBJ1-5; no firm D call. Between the trimmed V and J ends, which lost 5 bases and 7 bases, there was a span of 18 bases. CDR1 is MNHNS and CDR2 is SASEGT in the germline V gene. This CDR3 is built from 15 residues. CDR3 sequence: CASSKYANRRQPQHF. The CDR3 nucleotides are TGTGCCAGCAGTAAATATGCTAACCGGAGGCAGCCCCAGCATTTT.

V and J are TRBV6-1 and TRBJ2-1; 8 nucleotides match TRBD1. The CDR3 runs 14 residues. V dropped 7 bases and J dropped 6; count of bases not matched to a gene: 8. Germline lookup yields CDR1 MNHNS and CDR2 SASEGT. CDR3 nucleotide sequence: TGTGCCAGCACCCCGGACAGGGCGGGCAATGAGCAGTTCTTC. Translated, it gives CASTPDRAGNEQFF.

A remark on this clonotype: A much larger clone differs from this one at a single base, so this may be a read error. This rearrangement joins TRBV6-2 or TRBV6-3 to TRBJ1-2; TRBD1 might be the D (5 bases). Trimming shortened V by 2 bases and J by 4 bases, and 11 bases separated the two germline ends. CDR1 is MNHEY, CDR2 SVGEGT, per germline. The CDR3 is 14 residues long. DNA of the CDR3: TGTGCCAGCAGTTACAGGGACTTCGGCTATGGCTACACCTTC. It translates to CASSYRDFGYGYTF.

In its sample, this clonotype was seen a few times. A single base separates this from a much larger clone, so it may be a read error. The chain has TRBV12-3 or TRBV12-4 and TRBJ2-7, with D perhaps TRBD2 (5 bases). The CDR3 has 14 residues. V was shortened by 4 bases and J by 6 bases, with 16 bases between the two germline ends. The DNA for the CDR3 is TGTGCCAGCAGTTCCCTAGTGGGAGAGGGCGAGCAGTACTTC. It yields the protein CASSSLVGEGEQYF.

In regard to this clonotype: This may be a read error: a much more frequent sequence differs by one nucleotide. The conserved phenylalanine or tryptophan is not found at the CDR3 terminus, so this likely reflects a read error. The chain recombines TRBV6-2 or TRBV6-3 with TRBJ1-1; a weak D match, TRBD1 (5 bases). CDR3 length: 16 residues. The V gene lost 2 bases and the J gene lost 0 bases, with 13 bases spanning the gap. Germline V lookup: CDR1 MNHEY, CDR2 SVGEGT. CDR3 sequence (DNA): TGTGCCAGCAGTTACGATAGGGGCATCATGAACACTGAAGCTTTCCTT. Translating gives CASSYDRGIMNTEAFL.

Concerning this clonotype: This may arise from a read error, as a much more abundant clone is one base away. The rearrangement uses TRBV7-2 and TRBJ1-1; TRBD1 matches at 12 bases. The CDR3 has 17 amino acids. Germline CDR1 and CDR2: SGHTA and FQGNSA. V trimming: 5 bases; J trimming: 4 bases; junction bases outside the gene matches: 11. In DNA form, the CDR3 reads TGTGCCAGCAGCCTAAAGGGGACAGGGGGCATTGGCACTGAAGCTTTCTTT. This sequence encodes CASSLKGTGGIGTEAFF.

This rearrangement joins TRBV30 to TRBJ1-1; D is unclear. The CDR3 has 14 amino acids. Trimming took 1 base from V and 0 from J, leaving 9 bases between them. Germline V gene lookup returns CDR1 GTSNPN and CDR2 SVGIG (reference sequence). The CDR3, as DNA: TGTGCCTGGAGTGAAAAGGGAATGAACACTGAAGCTTTCTTT. This translates into CAWSEKGMNTEAFF.

In this sample, this clonotype turned up many times. This chain links TRBV7-9 with TRBJ2-2; D call uncertain. The CDR3 totals 15 residues. Germline V lookup: CDR1 SEHNR, CDR2 FQNEAQ (reference sequence). Trimming pared 1 base from V and 3 bases from J, leaving 9 bases between. The CDR3 DNA is TGTGCCAGCAGCTTAGACCGACAATACACCGGGGAGCTGTTTTTT. Its translation: CASSLDRQYTGELFF.

This clonotype showed up just a few times. The chain joins TRBV20-1 to TRBJ1-6; TRBD1 might be the D (5 bases). Trimming stripped 5 bases from V and 7 bases from J, with 12 bases between. CDR3 length: 13 residues. Germline assignment: CDR1 DFQATT and CDR2 SNEGSKA (reference sequence). The CDR3 is CSAEWDYNSPLHF. In DNA form, the CDR3 reads TGCAGTGCTGAGTGGGACTACAATTCACCCCTCCACTTT.